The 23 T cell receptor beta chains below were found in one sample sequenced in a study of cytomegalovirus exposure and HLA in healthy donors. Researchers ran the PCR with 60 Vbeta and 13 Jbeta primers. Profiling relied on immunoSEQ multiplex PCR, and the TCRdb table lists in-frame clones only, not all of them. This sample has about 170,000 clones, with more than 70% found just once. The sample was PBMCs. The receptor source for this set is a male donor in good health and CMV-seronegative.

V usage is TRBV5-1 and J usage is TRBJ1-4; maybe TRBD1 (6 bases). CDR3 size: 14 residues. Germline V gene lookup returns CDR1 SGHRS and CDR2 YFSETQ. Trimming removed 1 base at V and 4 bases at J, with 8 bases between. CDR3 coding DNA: TGCGCCAGCAGCTTGAACAGGGTTAATGAAAAACTGTTTTTT. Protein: CASSLNRVNEKLFF. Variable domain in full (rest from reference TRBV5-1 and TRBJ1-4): KAGVTQTPRYLIKTRGQQVTLSCSPISGHRSVSWYQQTPGQGLQFLFEYFSETQRNKGNFPGRFSGRQFSNSRSEMNVSTLELGDSALYLCASSLNRVNEKLFFGSGTQLSVL.

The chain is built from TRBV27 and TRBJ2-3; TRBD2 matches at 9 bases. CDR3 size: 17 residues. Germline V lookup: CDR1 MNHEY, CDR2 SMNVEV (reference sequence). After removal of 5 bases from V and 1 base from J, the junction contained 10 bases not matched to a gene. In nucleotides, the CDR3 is TGTGCCAGCAGTAAAATTAGCGGGGGCACTCGCACAGATACGCAGTATTTT. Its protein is CASSKISGGTRTDTQYF.

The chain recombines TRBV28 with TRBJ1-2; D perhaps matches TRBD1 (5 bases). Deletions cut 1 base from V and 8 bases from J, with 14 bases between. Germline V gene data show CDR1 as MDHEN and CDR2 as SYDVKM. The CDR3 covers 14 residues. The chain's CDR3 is CASSLYPSGRGYTF. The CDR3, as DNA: TGTGCCAGCAGTTTATACCCATCAGGGAGGGGCTACACCTTC.

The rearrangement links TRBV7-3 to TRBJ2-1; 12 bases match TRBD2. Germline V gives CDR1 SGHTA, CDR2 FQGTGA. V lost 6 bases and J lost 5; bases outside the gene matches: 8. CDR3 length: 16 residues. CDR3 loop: CASSSWTSGENNEQFF. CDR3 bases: TGTGCCAGCAGTTCCTGGACTAGCGGGGAGAACAATGAGCAGTTCTTC.

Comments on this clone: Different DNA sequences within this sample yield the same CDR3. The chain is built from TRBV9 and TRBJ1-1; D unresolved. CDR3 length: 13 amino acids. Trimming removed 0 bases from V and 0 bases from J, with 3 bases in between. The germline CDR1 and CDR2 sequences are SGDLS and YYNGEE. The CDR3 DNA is TGTGCCAGCAGCGTAGCGGTGAACACTGAAGCTTTCTTT. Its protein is CASSVAVNTEAFF.

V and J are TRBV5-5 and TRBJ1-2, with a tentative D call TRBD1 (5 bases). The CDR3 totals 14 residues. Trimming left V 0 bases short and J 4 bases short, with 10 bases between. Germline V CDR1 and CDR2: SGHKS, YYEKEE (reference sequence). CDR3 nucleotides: TGTGCCAGCAGCTTGGGGGCCGACAGCTATGGCTACACCTTC. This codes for CASSLGADSYGYTF.

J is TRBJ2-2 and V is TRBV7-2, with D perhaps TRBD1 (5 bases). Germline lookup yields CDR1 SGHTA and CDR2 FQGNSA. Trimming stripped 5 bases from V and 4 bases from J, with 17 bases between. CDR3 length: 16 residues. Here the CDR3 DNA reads TGTGCCAGCAGCCCGTTCCAGGGTAGTGGCACCGGGGAGCTGTTTTTT. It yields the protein CASSPFQGSGTGELFF.

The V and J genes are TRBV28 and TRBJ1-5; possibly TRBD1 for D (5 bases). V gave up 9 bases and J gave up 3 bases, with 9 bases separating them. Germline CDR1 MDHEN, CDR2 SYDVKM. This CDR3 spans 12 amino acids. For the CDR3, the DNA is TGTGCCAGTCAGACAGTCAATCAGCCCCAGCATTTT. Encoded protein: CASQTVNQPQHF.

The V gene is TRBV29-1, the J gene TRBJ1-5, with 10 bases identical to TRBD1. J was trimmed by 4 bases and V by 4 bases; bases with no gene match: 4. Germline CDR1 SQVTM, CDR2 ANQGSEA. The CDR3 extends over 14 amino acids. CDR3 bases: TGCAGCGTTGGGACAGGGGGAGGGAATCAGCCCCAGCATTTT. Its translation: CSVGTGGGNQPQHF. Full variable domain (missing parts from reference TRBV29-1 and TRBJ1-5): SAVISQKPSRDICQRGTSLTIQCQVDSQVTMMFWYRQQPGQSLTLIATANQGSEATYESGFVIDKFPISRPNLTFSTLTVSNMSPEDSSIYLCSVGTGGGNQPQHFGDGTRLSIL.

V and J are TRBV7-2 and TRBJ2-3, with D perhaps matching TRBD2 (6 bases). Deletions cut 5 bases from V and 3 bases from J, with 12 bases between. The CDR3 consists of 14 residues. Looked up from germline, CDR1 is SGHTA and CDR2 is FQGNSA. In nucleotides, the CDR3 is TGTGCCAGCAGCCGACTAGTGGCGACAGATACGCAGTATTTT. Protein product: CASSRLVATDTQYF.

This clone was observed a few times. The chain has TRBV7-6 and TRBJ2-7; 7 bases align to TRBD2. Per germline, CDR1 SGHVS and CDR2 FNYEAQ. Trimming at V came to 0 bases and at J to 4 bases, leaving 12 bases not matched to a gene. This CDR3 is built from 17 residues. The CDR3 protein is CASSLATTGGKGYEQYF. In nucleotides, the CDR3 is TGTGCCAGCAGCTTAGCGACCACGGGAGGCAAGGGGTACGAGCAGTACTTC.

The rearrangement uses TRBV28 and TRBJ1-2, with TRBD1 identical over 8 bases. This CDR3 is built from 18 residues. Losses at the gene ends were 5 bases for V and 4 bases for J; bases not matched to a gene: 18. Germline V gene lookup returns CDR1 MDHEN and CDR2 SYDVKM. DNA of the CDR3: TGTGCCAGCAGTCACATGGCGGGCAGGGGGCTTCGATTCTATGGCTACACCTTC. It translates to CASSHMAGRGLRFYGYTF.

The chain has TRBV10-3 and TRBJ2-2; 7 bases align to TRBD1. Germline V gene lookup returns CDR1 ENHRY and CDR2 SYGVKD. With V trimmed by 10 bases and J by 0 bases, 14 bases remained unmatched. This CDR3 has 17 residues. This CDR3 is CASAGTVWPANTGELFF. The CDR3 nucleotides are TGTGCCAGCGCCGGGACAGTGTGGCCGGCGAACACCGGGGAGCTGTTTTTT.

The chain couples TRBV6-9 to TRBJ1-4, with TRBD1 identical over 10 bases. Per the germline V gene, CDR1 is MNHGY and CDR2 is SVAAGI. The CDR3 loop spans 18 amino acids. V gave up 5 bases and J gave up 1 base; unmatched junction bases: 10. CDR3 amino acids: CASSGRQGARVTNEKLFF. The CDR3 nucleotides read TGTGCCAGCAGTGGTAGACAGGGGGCGAGGGTAACTAATGAAAAACTGTTTTTT.

CDR3 sequence (DNA): TGTGCCAGCAGTCTCCGAGGGACAGGGGGAAACTATGGCTACACCTTC. Its protein product is CASSLRGTGGNYGYTF. J is TRBJ1-2 and V is TRBV6-6; 11 bases fit TRBD1. Germline values: CDR1 MNHNY, CDR2 SVGAGI (reference sequence). This CDR3 comprises 16 residues. V lost 5 bases to trimming and J lost 2 bases; unmatched junction nucleotides: 7.

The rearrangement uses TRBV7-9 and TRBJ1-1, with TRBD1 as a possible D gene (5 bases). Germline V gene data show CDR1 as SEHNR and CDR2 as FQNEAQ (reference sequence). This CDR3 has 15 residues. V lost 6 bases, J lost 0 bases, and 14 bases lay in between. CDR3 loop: CASSDRTKLNTEAFF. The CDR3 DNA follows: TGTGCCAGCAGTGACCGGACAAAGTTGAACACTGAAGCTTTCTTT.

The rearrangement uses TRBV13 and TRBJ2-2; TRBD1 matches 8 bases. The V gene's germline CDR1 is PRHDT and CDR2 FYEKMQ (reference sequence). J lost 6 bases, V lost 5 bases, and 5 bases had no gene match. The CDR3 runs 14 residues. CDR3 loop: CASSLDRGPGELFF. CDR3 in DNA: TGTGCCAGCAGCCTAGACAGGGGCCCCGGGGAGCTGTTTTTT.

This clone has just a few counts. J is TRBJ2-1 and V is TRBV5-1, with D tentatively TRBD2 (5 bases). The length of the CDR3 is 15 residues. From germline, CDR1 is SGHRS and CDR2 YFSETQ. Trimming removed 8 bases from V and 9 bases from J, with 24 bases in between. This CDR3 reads CASGLGPEGRSEQFF. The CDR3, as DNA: TGCGCCAGTGGTTTAGGCCCCGAGGGCCGGAGTGAGCAGTTCTTC.

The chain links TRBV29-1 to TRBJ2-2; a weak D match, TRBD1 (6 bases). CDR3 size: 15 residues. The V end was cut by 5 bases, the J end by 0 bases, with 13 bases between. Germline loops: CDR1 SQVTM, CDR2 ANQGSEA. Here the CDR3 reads CSVFPRTANTGELFF. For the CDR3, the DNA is TGCAGCGTTTTCCCCAGGACAGCGAACACCGGGGAGCTGTTTTTT.

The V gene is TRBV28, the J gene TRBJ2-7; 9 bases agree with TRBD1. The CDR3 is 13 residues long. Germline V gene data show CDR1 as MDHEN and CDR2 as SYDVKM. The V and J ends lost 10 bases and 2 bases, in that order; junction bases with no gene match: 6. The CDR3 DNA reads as TGTGCCACAGAGGGACAGGGAGCCTACGAGCAGTACTTC. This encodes CATEGQGAYEQYF.

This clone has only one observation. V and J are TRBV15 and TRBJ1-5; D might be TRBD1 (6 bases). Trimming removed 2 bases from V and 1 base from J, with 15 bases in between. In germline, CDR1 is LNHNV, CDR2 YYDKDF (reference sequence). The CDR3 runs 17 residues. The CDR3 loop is CATSRNYGQLSNQPQHF. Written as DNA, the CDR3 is TGTGCCACCAGCAGAAACTATGGACAGTTGAGCAATCAGCCCCAGCATTTT.

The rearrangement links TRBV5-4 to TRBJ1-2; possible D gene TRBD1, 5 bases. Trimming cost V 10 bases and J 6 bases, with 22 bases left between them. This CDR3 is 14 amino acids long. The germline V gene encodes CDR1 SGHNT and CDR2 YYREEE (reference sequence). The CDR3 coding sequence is TGTGCCGGCACAAATGCGGGGGTTCACCATGGCTACACCTTC. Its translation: CAGTNAGVHHGYTF.

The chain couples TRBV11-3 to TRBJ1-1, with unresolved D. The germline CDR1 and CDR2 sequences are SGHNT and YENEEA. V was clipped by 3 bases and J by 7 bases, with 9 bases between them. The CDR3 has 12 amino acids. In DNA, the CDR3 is TGTGCCAGCAGCTTCTCCAGTGGTGAAGCTTTCTTT. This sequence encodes CASSFSSGEAFF.